The subject of this entry is one T cell receptor beta chain. The junction departs from the called germline gene at one end, perhaps through a read error. There are 15 residues in the CDR3. CDR1 is SGHRS and CDR2 is YFSETQ in the germline V gene. Combining a sample-barcoded 5' primer with a J-beta primer mix, a second PCR ran for roughly 7 to 12 cycles. One entry per CDR3 protein results from TCRdb running MiXCR on the 5' RACE reads. This table holds roughly 1,700,000 distinct CDR3 sequences, roughly 27% found once. The data originate from a study of blood T cells in healthy people across ages. The material sequenced was blood. The receptor was derived from a young woman in good health. The V call is TRBV5-1, the J call TRBJ2-1, with 12 positions matching TRBD2. The CDR3 protein is CAGSLTSGSTNEQFF. The CDR3 DNA reads as TGCGCCGGCAGCTTGACTAGCGGGAGCACTAATGAGCAGTTCTTC.